The clone carrying this TCR beta chain occurred a few times. Data came from immunoSEQ multiplex PCR; TCRdb stores just in-frame clones and leaves some out. The sample has 130,000 or so clones, about 89% seen once. The entry originates in a study of blood T cell repertoires in COVID-19. Study-wide background: Spain, Italy and the United States supplied samples that represented acute and convalescent COVID-19.

The ends lost 5 bases at V and 10 bases at J; junction bases unmatched: 10. Germline V gene data show CDR1 as SEHNR and CDR2 as FQNEAQ (reference sequence). The CDR3 consists of 14 residues. This sequence joins TRBV7-9 and TRBJ2-1, with TRBD2 matching over 8 bases. Sequenced sample: peripheral blood. The sequence derives from a man aged 45 to 65 with active COVID-19. CDR3 DNA sequence: TGTGCCAGCAGCCCAGCCGGGGGGGCTAGGGAGCAGTTCTTC. Amino acids: CASSPAGGAREQFF.